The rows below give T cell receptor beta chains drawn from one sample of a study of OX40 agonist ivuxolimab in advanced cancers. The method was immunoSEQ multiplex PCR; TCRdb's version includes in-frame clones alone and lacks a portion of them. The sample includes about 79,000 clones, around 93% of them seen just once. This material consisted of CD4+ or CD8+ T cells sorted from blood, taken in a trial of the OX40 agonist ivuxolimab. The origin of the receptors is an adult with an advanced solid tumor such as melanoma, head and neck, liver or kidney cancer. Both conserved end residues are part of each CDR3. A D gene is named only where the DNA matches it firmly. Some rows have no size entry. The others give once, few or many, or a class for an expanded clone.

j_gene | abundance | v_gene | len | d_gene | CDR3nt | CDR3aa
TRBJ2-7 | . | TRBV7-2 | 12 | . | TGTGCCAGCAGCTTAGGGGCCTACGAGCAGTACTTC | CASSLGAYEQYF
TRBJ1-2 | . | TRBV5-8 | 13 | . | TGTGCCAGCAGCTCTGACCGGGTCTATGGCTACACCTTC | CASSSDRVYGYTF
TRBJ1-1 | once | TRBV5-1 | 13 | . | TGCGCCAGCAGCCCGTTCGGGGAAGGTGAAGCTTTCTTT | CASSPFGEGEAFF
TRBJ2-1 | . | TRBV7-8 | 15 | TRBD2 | TGTGCCAGCAGCCCAGGTGCGGGGGACTACAATGAGCAGTTCTTC | CASSPGAGDYNEQFF
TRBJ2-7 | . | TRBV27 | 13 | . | TGTGCCAGTTCACCGGGTCATGCTAACGAGCAGTACTTC | CASSPGHANEQYF
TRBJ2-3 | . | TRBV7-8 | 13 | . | TGTGCCAGCAGTCGTGACTGGCCAGATACGCAGTATTTT | CASSRDWPDTQYF
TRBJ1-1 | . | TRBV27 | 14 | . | TGTGCCAGCAACCTGGGAGGGGGAAACACTGAAGCTTTCTTT | CASNLGGGNTEAFF
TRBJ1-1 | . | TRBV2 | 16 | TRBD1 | TGTGCCAGCAGTGAAGACAGGGGACTAATGAACACTGAAGCTTTCTTT | CASSEDRGLMNTEAFF
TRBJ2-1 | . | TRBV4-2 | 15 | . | TGTGCCAGCAGCCAAGGTGTTGAGGGTCCGGATGAGCAGTTCTTC | CASSQGVEGPDEQFF
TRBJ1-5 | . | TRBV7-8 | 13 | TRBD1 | TGTGCCAGCAGCCCAGGGGGAGGGCAGCCCCAGCATTTT | CASSPGGGQPQHF
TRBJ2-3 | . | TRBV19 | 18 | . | TGTGCCAGTAGAAACCGGGACTTAACCCTCGGAAGCACAGATACGCAGTATTTT | CASRNRDLTLGSTDTQYF
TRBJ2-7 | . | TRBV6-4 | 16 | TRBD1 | TGTGCCAGCAGTCCTGGCTCCGGGACAGGGGGTGGCGAGCAGTACTTC | CASSPGSGTGGGEQYF
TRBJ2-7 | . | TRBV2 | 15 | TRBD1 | TGTGCCAGCAGTGAATTCAGGGACAGGGTCGACGAGCAGTACTTC | CASSEFRDRVDEQYF
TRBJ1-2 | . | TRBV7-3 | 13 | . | TGTGCCAGCAGCCTAACCGACAGTGGCGGCTACACCTTC | CASSLTDSGGYTF
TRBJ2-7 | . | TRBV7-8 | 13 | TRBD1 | TGTGCCGTACCGGGACAGGGGCCCGGCGAGCAGTACTTC | CAVPGQGPGEQYF
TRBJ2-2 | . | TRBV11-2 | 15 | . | TGTGCCAGCAGCTTCTACAGGGAAGGCACCGGGGAGCTGTTTTTT | CASSFYREGTGELFF
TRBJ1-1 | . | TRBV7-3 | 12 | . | TGTGCCAGCAGCCAGGGTGGCACTGAAGCTTTCTTT | CASSQGGTEAFF
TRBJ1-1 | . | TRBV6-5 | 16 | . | TGTGCCAGCAGTTACTCGACAATCACGGGGAACACTGAAGCTTTCTTT | CASSYSTITGNTEAFF
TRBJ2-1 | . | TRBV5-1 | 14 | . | TGCGCCAGCAGCTTGCGGCAGGGAGACAATGAGCAGTTCTTC | CASSLRQGDNEQFF
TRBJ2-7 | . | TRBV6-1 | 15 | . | TGTGCCAGCAGTGAGGGGCCCGGCGGGTCCTACGAGCAGTACTTC | CASSEGPGGSYEQYF
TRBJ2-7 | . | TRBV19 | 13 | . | TGTGCCAGTAGTATGGGACTTACCTACGAGCAGTACTTC | CASSMGLTYEQYF
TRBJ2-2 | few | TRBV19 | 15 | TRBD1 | TGTGCCAGTATGACAGGGGCTATAAACACCGGGGAGCTGTTTTTT | CASMTGAINTGELFF
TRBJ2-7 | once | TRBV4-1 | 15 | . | TGCGCCAGCAGCCACGAAGGCCCCCTGGGGTACGAGCAGTACTTC | CASSHEGPLGYEQYF
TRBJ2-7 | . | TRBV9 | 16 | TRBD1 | TGTGCCAGCAGCGCCATTGGACAGGGGGCCGCCTACGAGCAGTACTTC | CASSAIGQGAAYEQYF
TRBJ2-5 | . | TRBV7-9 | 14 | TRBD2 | TGTGCCAGCAGCACCACTAGCGGGGAAGAGACCCAGTACTTC | CASSTTSGEETQYF
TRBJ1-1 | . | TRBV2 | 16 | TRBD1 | TGTGCCAGCAGACGACCCCCGGACAGGGGAGGCACTGAAGCTTTCTTT | CASRRPPDRGGTEAFF
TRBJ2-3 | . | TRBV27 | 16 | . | TGTGCCAGCAGTTTTGGTTCATCGGGGGGCACAGATACGCAGTATTTT | CASSFGSSGGTDTQYF
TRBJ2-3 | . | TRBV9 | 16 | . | TGTGCCAGCAGCGTAGGGGCGGGGGCAAGCACAGATACGCAGTATTTT | CASSVGAGASTDTQYF
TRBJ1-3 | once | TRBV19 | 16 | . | TGTGCCAGTAGTATGGCCCAGGCACTCTCTGGAAACACCATATATTTT | CASSMAQALSGNTIYF
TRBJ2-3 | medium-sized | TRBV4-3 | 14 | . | TGCGCCAGCAGTTCGGGGGTATTTGGAGATACGCAGTATTTT | CASSSGVFGDTQYF
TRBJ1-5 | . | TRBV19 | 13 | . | TGTGCCAGTAGTTTGGGGGCCAATCAGCCCCAGCATTTT | CASSLGANQPQHF
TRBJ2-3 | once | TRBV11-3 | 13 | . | TGTGCCAGCAGCTCCCTGGCATCGGATACGCAGTATTTT | CASSSLASDTQYF
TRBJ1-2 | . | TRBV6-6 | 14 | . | TGTGCCAGCAGTAACGGACCGGCTAACTATGGCTACACCTTC | CASSNGPANYGYTF
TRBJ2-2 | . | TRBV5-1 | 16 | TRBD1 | TGCGCCAGCAGCTTGGGAGACAGGGGAAACACCGGGGAGCTGTTTTTT | CASSLGDRGNTGELFF
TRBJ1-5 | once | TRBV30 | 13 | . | TGTGCCTGGAGCCCCGGGACGGGGGGGCCCCAGCATTTT | CAWSPGTGGPQHF
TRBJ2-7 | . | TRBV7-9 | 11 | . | TGTGCCAGCAGTCCGGCCTACGAGCAGTACTTC | CASSPAYEQYF
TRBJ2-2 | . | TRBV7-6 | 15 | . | TGTGCCAGCAGCCTCTGGGACCGTCATGGCGGGGAGCTGTTTTTT | CASSLWDRHGGELFF
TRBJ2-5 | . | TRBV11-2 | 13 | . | TGTGCCAGCAGCTTAGCCACAGAAGAGACCCAGTACTTC | CASSLATEETQYF
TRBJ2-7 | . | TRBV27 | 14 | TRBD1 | TGTGCCAGCAGCGCTAGGGACAGCTCCTACGAGCAGTACTTC | CASSARDSSYEQYF